The clone carrying this T cell receptor (beta chain) showed up many times. Antigen unknown. Out of approximately 10 ml of fresh peripheral blood came the PBMCs. The germline V and J ends were trimmed by 5 bases and 5 bases, with 10 bases remaining between them. CDR1 and CDR2 from the germline V gene are MDHEN and SYDVKM. This CDR3 comprises 12 residues. Amplification yielded TCR beta CDR3 regions, with RNA transcripts as the source. The HTBI primer set served for first-round RT-PCR of the TCR CDR3. TCRdb used MiXCR to reprocess the multiplex PCR reads, holding one entry per CDR3 protein. Of 530,000 or so distinct CDR3 sequences in the sample, roughly a sixth were seen once. These data belong to a study of T cells in Graves' hyperthyroidism and ophthalmopathy. Whole-study context: Initial diagnosis, before any treatment, was when peripheral blood was collected.

Overall study findings and caveats: The model predicted ophthalmopathy a median about 6.6 months before onset.

The source of this sequence is a woman aged 18-29 years with Graves' ophthalmopathy. Sequenced input: blood. The V and J genes are TRBV28 and TRBJ2-7; a possible D gene is TRBD1 (5 bases). CDR3 residues: CASSQGRDEQYF. The CDR3, as DNA: TGTGCCAGCAGTCAGGGTAGGGACGAGCAGTACTTC.